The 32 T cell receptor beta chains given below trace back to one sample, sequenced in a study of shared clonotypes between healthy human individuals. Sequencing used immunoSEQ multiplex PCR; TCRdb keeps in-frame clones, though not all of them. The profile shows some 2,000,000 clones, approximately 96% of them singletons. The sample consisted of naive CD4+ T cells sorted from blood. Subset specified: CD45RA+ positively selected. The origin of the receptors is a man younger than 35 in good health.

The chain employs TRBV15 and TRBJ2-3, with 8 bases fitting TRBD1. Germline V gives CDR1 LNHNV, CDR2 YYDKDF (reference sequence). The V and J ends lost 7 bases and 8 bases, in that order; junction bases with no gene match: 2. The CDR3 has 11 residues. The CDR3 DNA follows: TGTGCCACCACCACAGGGGGTACGCAGTATTTT. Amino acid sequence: CATTTGGTQYF.

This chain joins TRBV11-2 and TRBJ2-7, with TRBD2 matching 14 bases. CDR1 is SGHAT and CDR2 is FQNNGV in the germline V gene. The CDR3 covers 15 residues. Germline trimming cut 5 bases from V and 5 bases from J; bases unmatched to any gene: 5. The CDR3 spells CASSQGLAGAHEQYF. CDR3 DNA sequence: TGTGCCAGCAGCCAGGGACTAGCGGGAGCTCACGAGCAGTACTTC.

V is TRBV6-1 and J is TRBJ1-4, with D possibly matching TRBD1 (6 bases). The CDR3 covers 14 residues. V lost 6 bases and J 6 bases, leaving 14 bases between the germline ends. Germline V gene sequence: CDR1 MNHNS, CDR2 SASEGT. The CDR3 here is CASREQGFHEKLFF. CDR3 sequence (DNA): TGTGCCAGCAGAGAACAGGGCTTCCATGAAAAACTGTTTTTT.

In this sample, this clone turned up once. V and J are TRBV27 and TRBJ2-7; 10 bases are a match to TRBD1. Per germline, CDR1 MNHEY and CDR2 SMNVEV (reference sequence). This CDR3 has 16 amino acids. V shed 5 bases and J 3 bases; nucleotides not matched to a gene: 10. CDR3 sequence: CASSPSRTGGFYEQYF. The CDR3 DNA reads TGTGCCAGCAGTCCATCTCGGACAGGGGGTTTCTACGAGCAGTACTTC.

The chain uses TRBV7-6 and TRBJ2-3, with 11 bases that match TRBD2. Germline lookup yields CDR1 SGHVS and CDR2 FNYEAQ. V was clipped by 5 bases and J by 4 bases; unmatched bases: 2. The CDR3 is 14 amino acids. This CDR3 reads CASSLGLAADTQYF. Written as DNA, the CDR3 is TGTGCCAGCAGCCTGGGACTAGCGGCAGATACGCAGTATTTT.

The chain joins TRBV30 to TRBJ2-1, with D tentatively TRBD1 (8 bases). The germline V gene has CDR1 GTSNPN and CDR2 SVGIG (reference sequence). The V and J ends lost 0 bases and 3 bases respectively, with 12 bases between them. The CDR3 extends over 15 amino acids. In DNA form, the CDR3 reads TGTGCCTGGAGTGTAACAGGGGGGGTCTACAATGAGCAGTTCTTC. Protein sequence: CAWSVTGGVYNEQFF. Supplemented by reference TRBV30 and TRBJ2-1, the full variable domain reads SQTIHQWPATLVQPVGSPLSLECTVEGTSNPNLYWYRQAAGRGLQLLFYSVGIGQISSEVPQNLSASRPQDRQFILSSKKLLLSDSGFYLCAWSVTGGVYNEQFFGPGTRLTVL.

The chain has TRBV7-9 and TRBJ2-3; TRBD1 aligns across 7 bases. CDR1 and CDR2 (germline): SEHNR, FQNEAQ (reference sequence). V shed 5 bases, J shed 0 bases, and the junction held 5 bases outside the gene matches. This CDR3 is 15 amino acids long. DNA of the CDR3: TGTGCCAGCAGCATAAAGGACAGGAGCACAGATACGCAGTATTTT. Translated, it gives CASSIKDRSTDTQYF.

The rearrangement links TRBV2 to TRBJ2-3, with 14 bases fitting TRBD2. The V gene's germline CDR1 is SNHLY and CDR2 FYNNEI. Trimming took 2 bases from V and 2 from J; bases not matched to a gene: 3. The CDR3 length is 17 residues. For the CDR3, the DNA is TGTGCCAGCAGTGAATTGACTAGCGGGGGGGTCACAGATACGCAGTATTTT. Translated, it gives CASSELTSGGVTDTQYF.

The CDR3 reads CASSEFGGSTQYF. For the CDR3, the DNA is TGTGCCAGCAGTGAATTTGGGGGATCGACGCAGTATTTT. The rearrangement links TRBV2 to TRBJ2-3; possibly TRBD1 or TRBD2 for D (5 bases each). Germline lookup yields CDR1 SNHLY and CDR2 FYNNEI. This CDR3 has 13 amino acids. V lost 2 bases to trimming and J lost 9 bases, with 12 bases between them.

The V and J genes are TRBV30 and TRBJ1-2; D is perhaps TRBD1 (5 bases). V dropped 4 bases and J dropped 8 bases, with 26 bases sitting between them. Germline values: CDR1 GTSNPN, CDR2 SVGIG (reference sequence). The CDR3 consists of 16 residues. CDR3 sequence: CAWTPPGPGIYGGYTF. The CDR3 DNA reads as TGTGCCTGGACTCCTCCCGGGCCAGGGATATATGGAGGCTACACCTTC.

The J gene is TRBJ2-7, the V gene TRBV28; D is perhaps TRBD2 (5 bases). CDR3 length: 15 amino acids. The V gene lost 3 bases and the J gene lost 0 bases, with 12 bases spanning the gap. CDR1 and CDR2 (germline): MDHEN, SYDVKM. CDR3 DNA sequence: TGTGCCAGCAGTTTTGCGCGGGCTAGCTCCTACGAGCAGTACTTC. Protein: CASSFARASSYEQYF.

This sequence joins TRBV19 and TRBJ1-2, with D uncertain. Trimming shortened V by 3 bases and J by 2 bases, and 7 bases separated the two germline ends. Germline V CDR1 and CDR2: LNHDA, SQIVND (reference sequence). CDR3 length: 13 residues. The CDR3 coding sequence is TGTGCCAGTAGTATGGGAAAAAACTATGGCTACACCTTC. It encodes CASSMGKNYGYTF.

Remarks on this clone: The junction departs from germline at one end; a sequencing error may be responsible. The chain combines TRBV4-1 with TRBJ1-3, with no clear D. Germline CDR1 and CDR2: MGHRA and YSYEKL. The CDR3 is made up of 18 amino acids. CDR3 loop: CASRQALEEILSGNTIYF. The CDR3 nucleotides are TGCGCCAGCAGGCAAGCCCTAGAAGAGATCCTCTCTGGAAACACCATATATTTT.

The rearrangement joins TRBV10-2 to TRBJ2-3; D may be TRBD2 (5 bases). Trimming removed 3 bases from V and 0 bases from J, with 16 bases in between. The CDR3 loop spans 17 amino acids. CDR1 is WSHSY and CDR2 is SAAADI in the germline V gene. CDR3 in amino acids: CASSDKGSRGSTDTQYF. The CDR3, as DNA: TGCGCCAGCAGTGACAAAGGTAGCCGAGGGAGCACAGATACGCAGTATTTT.

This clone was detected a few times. CDR3 sequence reads: CAWSERTGYGYTF. The CDR3 DNA reads as TGTGCCTGGAGTGAGAGGACGGGCTATGGCTACACCTTC. V usage is TRBV30 and J usage is TRBJ1-2; no definite D call. CDR3 length: 13 residues. CDR1 and CDR2 (germline): GTSNPN, SVGIG (reference sequence). V lost 1 base and J lost 4, with 10 bases in between.

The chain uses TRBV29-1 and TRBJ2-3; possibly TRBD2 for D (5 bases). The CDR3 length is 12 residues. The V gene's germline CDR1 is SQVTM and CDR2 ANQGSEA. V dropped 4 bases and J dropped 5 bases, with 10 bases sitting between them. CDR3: CSVGLLGDTQYF. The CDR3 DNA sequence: TGCAGCGTTGGGCTACTAGGAGATACGCAGTATTTT.

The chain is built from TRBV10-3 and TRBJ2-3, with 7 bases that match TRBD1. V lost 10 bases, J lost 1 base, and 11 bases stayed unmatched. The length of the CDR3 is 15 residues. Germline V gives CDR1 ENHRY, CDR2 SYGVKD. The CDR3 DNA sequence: TGTGCCACGACCAAACAGGGGAAGGGCACAGATACGCAGTATTTT. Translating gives CATTKQGKGTDTQYF.

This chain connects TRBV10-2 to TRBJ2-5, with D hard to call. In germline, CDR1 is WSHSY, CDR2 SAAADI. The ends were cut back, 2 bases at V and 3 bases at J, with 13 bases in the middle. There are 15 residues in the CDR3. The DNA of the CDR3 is TGCGCCAGCAGTGAGGGGCAATTGGGGAAAGAGACCCAGTACTTC. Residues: CASSEGQLGKETQYF.

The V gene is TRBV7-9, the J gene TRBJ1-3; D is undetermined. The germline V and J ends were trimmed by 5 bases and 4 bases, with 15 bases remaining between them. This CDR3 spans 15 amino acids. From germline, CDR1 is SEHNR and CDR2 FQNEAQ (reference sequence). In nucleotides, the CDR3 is TGTGCCAGCAGCCCGGACCGTTGGAAGGGAAACACCATATATTTT. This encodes CASSPDRWKGNTIYF.

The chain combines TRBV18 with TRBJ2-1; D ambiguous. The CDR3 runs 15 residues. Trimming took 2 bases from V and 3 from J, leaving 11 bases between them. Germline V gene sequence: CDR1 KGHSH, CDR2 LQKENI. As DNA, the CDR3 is TGTGCCAGCTCACCAACACTTCGAGTCTACAATGAGCAGTTCTTC. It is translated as CASSPTLRVYNEQFF.

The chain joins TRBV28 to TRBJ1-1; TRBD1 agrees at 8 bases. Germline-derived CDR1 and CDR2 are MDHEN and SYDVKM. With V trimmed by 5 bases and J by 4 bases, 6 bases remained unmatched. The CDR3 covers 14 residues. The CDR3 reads CASSPFTGGTEAFF. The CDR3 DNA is TGTGCCAGCAGTCCATTCACAGGGGGCACTGAAGCTTTCTTT.

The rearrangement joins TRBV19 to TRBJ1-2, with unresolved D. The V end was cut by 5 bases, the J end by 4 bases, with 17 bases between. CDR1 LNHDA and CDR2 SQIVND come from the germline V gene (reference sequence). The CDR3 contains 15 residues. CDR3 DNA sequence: TGTGCCAGTAGTGTTTCATACCCGATGGGCTATGGCTACACCTTC. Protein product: CASSVSYPMGYGYTF.

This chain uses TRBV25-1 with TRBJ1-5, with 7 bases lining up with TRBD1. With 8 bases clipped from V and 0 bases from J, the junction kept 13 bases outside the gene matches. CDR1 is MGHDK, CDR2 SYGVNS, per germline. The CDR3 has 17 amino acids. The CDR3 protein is CASSPTGITSSNQPQHF. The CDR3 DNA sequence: TGTGCCAGCTCACCGACAGGGATCACCAGTAGCAATCAGCCCCAGCATTTT.

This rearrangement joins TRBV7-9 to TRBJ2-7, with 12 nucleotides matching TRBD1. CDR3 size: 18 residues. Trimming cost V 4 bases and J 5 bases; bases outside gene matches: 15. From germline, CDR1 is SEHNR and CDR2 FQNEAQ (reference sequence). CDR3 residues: CASSSWAGTGGVKNEQYF. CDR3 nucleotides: TGTGCCAGCAGCTCCTGGGCCGGGACAGGGGGCGTAAAAAACGAGCAGTACTTC. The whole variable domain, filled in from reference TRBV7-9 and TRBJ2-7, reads DTGVSQNPRHKITKRGQNVTFRCDPISEHNRLYWYRQTLGQGPEFLTYFQNEAQLEKSRLLSDRFSAERPKGSFSTLEIQRTEQGDSAMYLCASSSWAGTGGVKNEQYFGPGTRLTVT.

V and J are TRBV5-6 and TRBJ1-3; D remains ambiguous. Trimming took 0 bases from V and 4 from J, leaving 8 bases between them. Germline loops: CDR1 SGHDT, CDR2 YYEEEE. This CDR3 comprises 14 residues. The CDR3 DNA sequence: TGTGCCAGCAGCTTGGTAGGAGAAGGAAACACCATATATTTT. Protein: CASSLVGEGNTIYF.

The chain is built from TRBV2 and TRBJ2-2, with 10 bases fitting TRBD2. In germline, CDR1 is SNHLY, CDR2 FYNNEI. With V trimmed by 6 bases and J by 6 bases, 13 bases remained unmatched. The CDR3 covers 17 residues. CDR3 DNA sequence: TGTGCCAGCAGAGCACCGGGACTAGCGACGGAGCCCGGGGAGCTGTTTTTT. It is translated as CASRAPGLATEPGELFF.

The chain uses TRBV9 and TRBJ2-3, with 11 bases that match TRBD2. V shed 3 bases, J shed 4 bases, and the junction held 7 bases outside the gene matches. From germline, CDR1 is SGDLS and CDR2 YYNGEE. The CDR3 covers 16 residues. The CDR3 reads CASSAVSGGAADTQYF. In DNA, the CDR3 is TGTGCCAGCAGCGCCGTTAGCGGGGGGGCCGCAGATACGCAGTATTTT.

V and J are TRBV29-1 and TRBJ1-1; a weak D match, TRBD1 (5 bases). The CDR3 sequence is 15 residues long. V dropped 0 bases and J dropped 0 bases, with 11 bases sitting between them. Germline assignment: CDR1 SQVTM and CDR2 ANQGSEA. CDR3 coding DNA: TGCAGCGTTGAAGATTTCGCAGGGTTGAACACTGAAGCTTTCTTT. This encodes CSVEDFAGLNTEAFF.

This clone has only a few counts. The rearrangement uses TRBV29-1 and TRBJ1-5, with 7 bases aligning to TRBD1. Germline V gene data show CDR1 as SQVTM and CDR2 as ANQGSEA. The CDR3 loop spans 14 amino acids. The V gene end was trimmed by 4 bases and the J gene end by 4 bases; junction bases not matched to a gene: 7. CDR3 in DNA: TGCAGCGTTGTGTTAGGACAGGTTAATCAGCCCCAGCATTTT. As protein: CSVVLGQVNQPQHF.

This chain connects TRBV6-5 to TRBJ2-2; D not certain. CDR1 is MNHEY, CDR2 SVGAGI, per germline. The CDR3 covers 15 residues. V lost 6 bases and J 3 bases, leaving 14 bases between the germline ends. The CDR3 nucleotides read TGTGCCAGCAGCATGGGCACTCTTGACACCGGGGAGCTGTTTTTT. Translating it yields CASSMGTLDTGELFF.

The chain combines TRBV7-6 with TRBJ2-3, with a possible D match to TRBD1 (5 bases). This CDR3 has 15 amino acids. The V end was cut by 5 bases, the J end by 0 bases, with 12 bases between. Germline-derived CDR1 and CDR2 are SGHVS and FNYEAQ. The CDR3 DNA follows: TGTGCCAGCAGCCGGTTAGGGGCTAGCACAGATACGCAGTATTTT. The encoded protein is CASSRLGASTDTQYF.

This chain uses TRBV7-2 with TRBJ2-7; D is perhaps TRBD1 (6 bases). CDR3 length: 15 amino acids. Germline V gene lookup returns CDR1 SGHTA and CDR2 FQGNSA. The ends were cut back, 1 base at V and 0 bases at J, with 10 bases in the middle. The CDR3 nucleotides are TGTGCCAGCAGCTTAGTAACAGGGTCCTCCTACGAGCAGTACTTC. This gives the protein CASSLVTGSSYEQYF.